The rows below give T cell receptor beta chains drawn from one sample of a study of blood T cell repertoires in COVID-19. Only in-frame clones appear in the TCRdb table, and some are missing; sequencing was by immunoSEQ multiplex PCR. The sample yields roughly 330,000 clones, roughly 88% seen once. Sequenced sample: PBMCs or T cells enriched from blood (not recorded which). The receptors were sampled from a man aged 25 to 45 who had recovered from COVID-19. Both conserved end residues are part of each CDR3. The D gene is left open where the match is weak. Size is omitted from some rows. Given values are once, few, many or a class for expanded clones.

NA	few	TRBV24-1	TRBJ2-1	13	CATSGSPYNEQFF	TGTGCCACCAGTGGTAGTCCGTACAATGAGCAGTTCTTC
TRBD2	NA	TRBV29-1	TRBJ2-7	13	CSAGGGFGYEQYF	TGCAGCGCCGGGGGGGGCTTTGGGTACGAGCAGTACTTC
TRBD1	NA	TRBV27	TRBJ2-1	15	CASSSTGSSYNEQFF	TGTGCCAGCAGTTCGACAGGGAGCTCCTACAATGAGCAGTTCTTC
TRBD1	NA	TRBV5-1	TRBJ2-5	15	CASSSTTGDQETQYF	TGCGCCAGCAGCTCCACCACAGGGGACCAAGAGACCCAGTACTTC
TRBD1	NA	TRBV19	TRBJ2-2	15	CASSHLDREAGELFF	TGTGCCAGTAGCCACTTGGACAGGGAGGCCGGGGAGCTGTTTTTT
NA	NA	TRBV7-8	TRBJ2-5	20	CASSLVVGNPTYLPRETQYF	TGTGCCAGCAGCTTAGTCGTGGGCAACCCAACATACCTTCCAAGGGAGACCCAGTACTTC
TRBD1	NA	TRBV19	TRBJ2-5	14	CASSRDRSGETQYF	TGTGCCAGTAGTCGGGACAGATCAGGCGAGACCCAGTACTTC
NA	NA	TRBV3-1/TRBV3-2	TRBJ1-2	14	CASSQSRVNYGYTF	TGTGCCAGCAGCCAATCGAGGGTGAACTATGGCTACACCTTC
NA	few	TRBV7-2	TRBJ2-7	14	CASSLAQMDYEQYF	TGTGCCAGCAGCTTAGCACAGATGGATTACGAGCAGTACTTC
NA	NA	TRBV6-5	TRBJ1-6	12	CASSYANSPLHF	TGTGCCAGCAGTTATGCGAATTCACCCCTCCACTTT
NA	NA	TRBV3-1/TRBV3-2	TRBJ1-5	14	CASSQTGFNQPQHF	TGTGCCAGCAGTCAGACAGGATTCAATCAGCCCCAGCATTTT
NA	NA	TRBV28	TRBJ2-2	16	CASSLGWAANTGELFF	TGTGCCAGCAGTTTAGGGTGGGCTGCAAACACCGGGGAGCTGTTTTTT
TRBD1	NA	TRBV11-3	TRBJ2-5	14	CASSLVGTEETQYF	TGTGCCAGCAGCTTAGTAGGGACAGAAGAGACCCAGTACTTC
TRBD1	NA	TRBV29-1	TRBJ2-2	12	CSGHRGSGELFF	TGCAGCGGCCACAGGGGATCGGGGGAGCTGTTTTTT
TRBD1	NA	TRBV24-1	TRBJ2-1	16	CATSDPDRGPYNEQFF	TGTGCCACCAGTGATCCTGACAGGGGACCCTACAATGAGCAGTTCTTC
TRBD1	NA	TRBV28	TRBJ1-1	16	CASSSPRTGGYGEAFF	TGTGCCAGCAGTTCCCCTCGGACAGGGGGATACGGAGAAGCTTTCTTT
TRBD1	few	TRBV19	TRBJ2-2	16	CASSISPGTGAGELFF	TGTGCCAGTAGTATTTCCCCCGGGACAGGGGCCGGGGAGCTGTTTTTT
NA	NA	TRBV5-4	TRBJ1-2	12	CASSLDSYGYTF	TGTGCCAGCAGCTTGGACTCCTATGGCTACACCTTC
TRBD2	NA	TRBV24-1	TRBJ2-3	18	CATSDSTDAGGGTDTQYF	TGTGCCACCAGTGATTCCACCGACGCGGGGGGTGGCACAGATACGCAGTATTTT
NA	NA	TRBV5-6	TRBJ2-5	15	CASTLWTANLETQYF	TGTGCCAGCACTCTCTGGACAGCAAATCTGGAGACCCAGTACTTC
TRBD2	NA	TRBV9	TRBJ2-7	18	CASSVALGPGGGADEQYF	TGTGCCAGCAGCGTAGCCCTGGGGCCTGGCGGGGGGGCCGACGAGCAGTACTTC
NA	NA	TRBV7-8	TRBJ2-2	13	CASSLARAGELFF	TGTGCCAGCAGCTTAGCGAGAGCCGGGGAGCTGTTTTTT
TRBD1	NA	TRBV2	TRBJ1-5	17	CASSLDRGSYSNQPQHF	TGTGCCAGCAGTCTCGACAGGGGGAGTTATAGCAATCAGCCCCAGCATTTT
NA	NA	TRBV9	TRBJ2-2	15	CASSVAPSSTGELFF	TGTGCCAGCAGCGTAGCCCCATCCAGCACCGGGGAGCTGTTTTTT
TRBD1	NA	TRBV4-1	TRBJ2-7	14	CASSSGTGGYEQYF	TGCGCCAGCAGCTCCGGGACAGGGGGCTACGAGCAGTACTTC
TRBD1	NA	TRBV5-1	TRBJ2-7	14	CASSSGQDRGEQYF	TGCGCCAGCAGCAGTGGACAGGATCGAGGCGAGCAGTACTTC
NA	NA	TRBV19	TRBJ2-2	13	CASRNTNTGELFF	TGTGCCAGTAGAAACACAAACACCGGGGAGCTGTTTTTT
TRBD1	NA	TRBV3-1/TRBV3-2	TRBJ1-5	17	CASSQVGGKQGNQPQHF	TGTGCCAGCAGCCAAGTTGGCGGGAAACAGGGGAATCAGCCCCAGCATTTT
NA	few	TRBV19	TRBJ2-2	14	CASSIWGLTGELFF	TGTGCCAGTAGTATTTGGGGGCTCACCGGGGAGCTGTTTTTT
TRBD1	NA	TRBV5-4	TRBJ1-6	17	CASSSGTAGPYNSPLHF	TGTGCCAGCAGCTCGGGGACAGCTGGCCCCTATAATTCACCCCTCCACTTT
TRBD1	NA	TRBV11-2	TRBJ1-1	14	CASSLAGTVIGAFF	TGTGCCAGCAGCTTAGCCGGGACAGTGATTGGAGCTTTCTTT
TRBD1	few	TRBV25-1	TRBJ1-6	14	CASSESQGYSPLHF	TGTGCCAGCAGTGAATCACAGGGGTATTCACCCCTCCACTTT
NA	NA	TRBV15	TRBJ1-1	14	CATSRDSEYSEAFF	TGTGCCACCAGCAGAGATTCTGAGTACTCTGAAGCTTTCTTT